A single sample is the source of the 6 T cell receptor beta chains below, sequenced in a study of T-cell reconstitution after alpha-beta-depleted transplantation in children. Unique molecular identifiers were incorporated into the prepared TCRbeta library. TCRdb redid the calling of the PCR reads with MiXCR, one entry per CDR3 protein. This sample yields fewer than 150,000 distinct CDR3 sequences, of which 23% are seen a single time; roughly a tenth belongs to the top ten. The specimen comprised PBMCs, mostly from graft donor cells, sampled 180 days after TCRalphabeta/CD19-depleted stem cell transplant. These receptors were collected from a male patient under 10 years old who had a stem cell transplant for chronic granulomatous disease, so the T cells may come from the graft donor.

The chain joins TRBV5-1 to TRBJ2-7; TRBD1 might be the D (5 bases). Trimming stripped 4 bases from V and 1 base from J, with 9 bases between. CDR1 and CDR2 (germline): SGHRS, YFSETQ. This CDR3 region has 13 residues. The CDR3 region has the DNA TGCGCCAGCAGCCTGACAGAGTCCTACGAGCAGTACTTC. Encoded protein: CASSLTESYEQYF.

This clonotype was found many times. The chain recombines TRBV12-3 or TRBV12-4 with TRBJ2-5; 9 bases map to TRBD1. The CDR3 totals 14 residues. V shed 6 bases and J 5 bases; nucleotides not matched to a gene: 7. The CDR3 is CASSNRGRGETQYF. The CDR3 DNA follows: TGTGCCAGCAGCAACAGGGGGCGCGGGGAGACCCAGTACTTC.

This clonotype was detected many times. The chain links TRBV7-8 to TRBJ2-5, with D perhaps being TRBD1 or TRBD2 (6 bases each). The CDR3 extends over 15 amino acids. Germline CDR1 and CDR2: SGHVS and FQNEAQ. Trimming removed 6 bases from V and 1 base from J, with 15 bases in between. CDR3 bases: TGTGCCAGCAGAAGAGGGGGGACAATCCAAGAGACCCAGTACTTC. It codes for CASRRGGTIQETQYF.

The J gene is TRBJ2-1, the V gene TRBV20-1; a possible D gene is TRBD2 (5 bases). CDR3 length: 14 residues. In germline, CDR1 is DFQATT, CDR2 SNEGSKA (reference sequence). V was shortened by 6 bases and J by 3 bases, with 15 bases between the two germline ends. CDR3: CSAPGLLGYNEQFF. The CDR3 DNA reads TGCAGTGCCCCAGGACTCTTGGGCTACAATGAGCAGTTCTTC.

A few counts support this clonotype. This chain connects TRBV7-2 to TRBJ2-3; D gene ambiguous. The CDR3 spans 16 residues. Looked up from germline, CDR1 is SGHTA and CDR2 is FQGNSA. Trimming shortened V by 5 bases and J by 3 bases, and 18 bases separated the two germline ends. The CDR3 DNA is TGTGCCAGCAGCAAAACGGTGGTCAGGCGGACAGATACGCAGTATTTT. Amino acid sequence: CASSKTVVRRTDTQYF.

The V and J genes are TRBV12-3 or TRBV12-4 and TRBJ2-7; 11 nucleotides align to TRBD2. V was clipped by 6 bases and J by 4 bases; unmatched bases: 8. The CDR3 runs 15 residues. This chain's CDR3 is CASSSGLAAGYEQYF. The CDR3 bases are TGTGCCAGCAGCTCGGGACTAGCGGCGGGTTACGAGCAGTACTTC.